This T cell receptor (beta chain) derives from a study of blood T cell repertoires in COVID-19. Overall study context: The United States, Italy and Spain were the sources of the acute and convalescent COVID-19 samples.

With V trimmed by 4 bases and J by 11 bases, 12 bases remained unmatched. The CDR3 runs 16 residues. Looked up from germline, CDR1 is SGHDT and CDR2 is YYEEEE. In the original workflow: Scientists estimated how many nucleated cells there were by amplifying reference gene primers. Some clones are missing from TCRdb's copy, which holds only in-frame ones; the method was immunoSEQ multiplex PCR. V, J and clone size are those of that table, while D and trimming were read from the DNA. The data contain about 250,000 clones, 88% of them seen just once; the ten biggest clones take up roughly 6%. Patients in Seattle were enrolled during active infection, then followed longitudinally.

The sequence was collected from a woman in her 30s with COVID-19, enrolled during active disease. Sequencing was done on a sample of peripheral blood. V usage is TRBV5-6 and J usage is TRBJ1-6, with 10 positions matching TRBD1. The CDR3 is CASSTGTGVGRTPLHF. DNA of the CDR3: TGTGCCAGCAGCACCGGGACAGGGGTTGGTCGGACACCCCTCCACTTT.